These 30 T cell receptor beta chains originate from one sample sequenced in a study of cytomegalovirus exposure and HLA in healthy donors. This PCR relied on a set of 60 Vbeta primers and 13 Jbeta primers. TCRdb's copy holds only in-frame clones and misses some; the assay was immunoSEQ multiplex PCR. The top ten clones hold approximately 5% of a sample with roughly 100,000 clones, about 75% of them seen once. The sequencing sample was made of PBMCs. These receptors were obtained from a woman aged 40-49 years in good health and CMV-seronegative.

V usage is TRBV7-9 and J usage is TRBJ2-5; TRBD2 agrees at 10 bases. Trimming cost V 2 bases and J 5 bases; bases outside gene matches: 8. The CDR3 runs 16 residues. The germline CDR1 and CDR2 sequences are SEHNR and FQNEAQ (reference sequence). The CDR3 DNA reads as TGTGCCAGCAGCTTATTGGTCCCTAGCGGGGGTGAGACCCAGTACTTC. Its translation: CASSLLVPSGGETQYF.

V usage is TRBV29-1 and J usage is TRBJ2-5; 7 bases map to TRBD2. The V segment lost 4 bases and the J segment 5 bases; nucleotides outside the gene matches: 13. Germline-derived CDR1 and CDR2 are SQVTM and ANQGSEA. The CDR3 length is 15 residues. CDR3 sequence (DNA): TGCAGCGTTGTTTGGTTGGGCGGGGGTGTGGAGACCCAGTACTTC. Its translation is CSVVWLGGGVETQYF.

The chain couples TRBV4-1 to TRBJ2-5; 8 bases map to TRBD2. Trimming removed 3 bases from V and 0 bases from J; junction bases left unmatched: 12. The CDR3 consists of 18 residues. Per germline, CDR1 MGHRA and CDR2 YSYEKL. In DNA, the CDR3 is TGCGCCAGCAGCCATCCGGGACTAGGACTAAAAAACCAAGAGACCCAGTACTTC. Translating it yields CASSHPGLGLKNQETQYF.

The chain joins TRBV7-3 to TRBJ1-1, with D possibly being TRBD1 (5 bases). The CDR3 totals 15 residues. CDR1 SGHTA and CDR2 FQGTGA come from the germline V gene. With 8 bases removed from V and 1 base from J, the gap between germline ends came to 17 bases. The CDR3 region is CASASGGGRNTEAFF. CDR3 bases: TGTGCCAGCGCCTCGGGTGGGGGGAGGAACACTGAAGCTTTCTTT.

For the CDR3, the DNA is TGTGCCAGCAGCTTGTATCCGGGGGTATTTGAGCAGTACTTC. Residues: CASSLYPGVFEQYF. The V call is TRBV5-6, the J call TRBJ2-7, with D tentatively TRBD2 (6 bases). The CDR3 spans 14 residues. V lost 1 base, J lost 7 bases, and 15 bases lay in between. Germline V gene sequence: CDR1 SGHDT, CDR2 YYEEEE. Full variable domain (remainder filled in from reference TRBV5-6 and TRBJ2-7): DAGVTQSPTHLIKTRGQQVTLRCSPKSGHDTVSWYQQALGQGPQFIFQYYEEEERQRGNFPDRFSGHQFPNYSSELNVNALLLGDSALYLCASSLYPGVFEQYFGPGTRLTVT.

This rearrangement joins TRBV15 to TRBJ1-5; 11 nucleotides match TRBD1. V lost 4 bases and J lost 6; bases outside the gene matches: 2. Germline-derived CDR1 and CDR2 are LNHNV and YYDKDF (reference sequence). The CDR3 is 14 amino acids. The CDR3 coding sequence is TGTGCCACCAGCAAGGACAGGGGGCGTCAGCCCCAGCATTTT. It encodes CATSKDRGRQPQHF.

This clone was recorded a few times. This rearrangement joins TRBV9 to TRBJ2-1, with 12 nucleotides matching TRBD1. Germline lookup yields CDR1 SGDLS and CDR2 YYNGEE. V lost 3 bases and J lost 9; bases outside the gene matches: 7. The CDR3 spans 15 residues. CDR3 loop: CASSGGGQGAGEQFF. CDR3 DNA: TGTGCCAGCAGCGGCGGGGGACAGGGGGCTGGTGAGCAGTTCTTC.

This clone was found a few times. The same CDR3 is also encoded by other DNA sequences in this sample. CDR3 DNA: TGCGCCAGCAGCTTACAGGGGCTCTCTGGAAACACCATATATTTT. Translating gives CASSLQGLSGNTIYF. The genes are TRBV5-1 and TRBJ1-3, with 7 bases fitting TRBD1. Germline V gives CDR1 SGHRS, CDR2 YFSETQ. Germline trimming cut 2 bases from V and 0 bases from J; bases unmatched to any gene: 2. The CDR3 sequence is 15 residues long.

The chain links TRBV2 to TRBJ2-2; a weak D match, TRBD1 (6 bases). CDR3 length equals 15 residues. Germline CDR1 SNHLY, CDR2 FYNNEI. Trimming removed 7 bases from V and 1 base from J, with 13 bases in between. The CDR3 DNA sequence: TGTGCCAGCAAGTCAGGACAGAGGAACACCGGGGAGCTGTTTTTT. It specifies CASKSGQRNTGELFF.

This clone was seen once. CDR3 sequence: CASSHDRGYNQPQHF. The CDR3 bases are TGTGCCAGCAGTCACGATAGGGGGTATAATCAGCCCCAGCATTTT. The chain employs TRBV6-5 and TRBJ1-5; perhaps TRBD1 as D (6 bases). CDR3 length: 15 amino acids. CDR1 is MNHEY, CDR2 SVGAGI, per germline. Between the trimmed V and J ends, which lost 5 bases and 4 bases, there was a span of 15 bases.

This chain links TRBV7-9 with TRBJ1-1, with TRBD1 as a possible D gene (5 bases). Germline loops: CDR1 SEHNR, CDR2 FQNEAQ (reference sequence). The CDR3 is made up of 16 amino acids. Trimming left V 1 base short and J 1 base short, with 13 bases between. The CDR3 coding sequence is TGTGCCAGCAGCTTAGGAACAGGATTTTCGAACACTGAAGCTTTCTTT. Amino acids: CASSLGTGFSNTEAFF.

This chain links TRBV18 with TRBJ2-2, with TRBD1 matching over 7 bases. The ends lost 2 bases at V and 2 bases at J; junction bases unmatched: 11. Germline CDR1 is KGHSH and CDR2 is LQKENI. This CDR3 comprises 18 residues. CDR3 bases: TGTGCCAGCTCACCAACCGGGGCCGGGACAGCCAACACCGGGGAGCTGTTTTTT. Its protein is CASSPTGAGTANTGELFF.

The chain is built from TRBV5-6 and TRBJ2-7, with 7 bases matching TRBD1. CDR3 length equals 13 residues. Per the germline V gene, CDR1 is SGHDT and CDR2 is YYEEEE. The V segment lost 4 bases and the J segment 3 bases; nucleotides outside the gene matches: 4. The CDR3 loop reads CASSHRDSYEQYF. CDR3 sequence (DNA): TGTGCCAGCAGCCACCGGGACAGCTACGAGCAGTACTTC.

The chain's CDR3 is CASSQGQGDGGQYF. CDR3 DNA sequence: TGCGCCAGCAGCCAAGGACAGGGGGATGGGGGCCAGTACTTC. This chain uses TRBV4-1 with TRBJ2-5; TRBD1 agrees at 9 bases. The J segment lost 10 bases and the V segment lost 1 base, leaving 7 bases of the junction unmatched. Germline CDR1 is MGHRA and CDR2 is YSYEKL. The CDR3 runs to 14 residues.

The rearrangement joins TRBV5-1 to TRBJ1-2; tentatively, D is TRBD1 (6 bases). Germline V lookup: CDR1 SGHRS, CDR2 YFSETQ. The CDR3 extends over 15 amino acids. Trimming removed 4 bases at V and 7 bases at J, with 20 bases between. The CDR3 DNA is TGCGCCAGCAGCCATGGACAGAACGGGGCTGGTGGCTACACCTTC. This codes for CASSHGQNGAGGYTF.

CDR3 protein: CASRTGSGTNQPQHF. The CDR3 bases are TGTGCCAGCAGGACGGGATCAGGTACGAATCAGCCCCAGCATTTT. The chain has TRBV2 and TRBJ1-5; the D is unclear. The CDR3 covers 15 residues. Germline V lookup: CDR1 SNHLY, CDR2 FYNNEI. Trimming took off 6 bases at V and 4 bases at J, with 16 bases between the two ends. The variable domain in full, completed from reference TRBV2 and TRBJ1-5, reads EPEVTQTPSHQVTQMGQEVILRCVPISNHLYFYWYRQILGQKVEFLVSFYNNEISEKSEIFDDQFSVERPDGSNFTLKIRSTKLEDSAMYFCASRTGSGTNQPQHFGDGTRLSIL.

The chain uses TRBV27 and TRBJ2-7, with D perhaps matching TRBD1 (5 bases). Per the germline V gene, CDR1 is MNHEY and CDR2 is SMNVEV (reference sequence). The CDR3 consists of 16 residues. The V gene lost 5 bases and the J gene lost 2 bases, with 19 bases spanning the gap. CDR3 sequence: CASSQIRQSPTYEQYF. In DNA, the CDR3 is TGTGCCAGCAGTCAAATAAGACAGAGCCCTACCTACGAGCAGTACTTC.

The gene calls are TRBV19 and TRBJ1-2; D not resolved. Trimming stripped 5 bases from V and 7 bases from J, with 14 bases between. This CDR3 region has 13 residues. The germline V gene has CDR1 LNHDA and CDR2 SQIVND (reference sequence). The CDR3: CASSPQLGFGYTF. The CDR3 region has the DNA TGTGCCAGTAGTCCCCAGTTGGGCTTTGGCTACACCTTC.

J is TRBJ1-3 and V is TRBV2; a weak D match, TRBD1 (6 bases). The CDR3 totals 11 residues. Germline V gives CDR1 SNHLY, CDR2 FYNNEI. V was trimmed by 9 bases and J by 8 bases, leaving 11 bases between them. CDR3 in DNA: TGTGCCAGGAAAGAGGGGGACACCATATATTTT. Protein sequence: CARKEGDTIYF.

The chain carries TRBV4-1 and TRBJ1-2; 7 bases line up with TRBD1. This CDR3 spans 17 amino acids. J was trimmed by 5 bases and V by 3 bases; bases with no gene match: 15. Germline V lookup: CDR1 MGHRA, CDR2 YSYEKL. CDR3: CASSQALTAGQTYGYTF. As DNA, the CDR3 is TGCGCCAGCAGCCAGGCCCTCACTGCGGGACAGACATATGGCTACACCTTC.

This sequence joins TRBV13 and TRBJ2-7; D not certain. Trimming left V 1 base short and J 3 bases short, with 10 bases between. The CDR3 has 14 amino acids. Germline CDR1 and CDR2: PRHDT and FYEKMQ (reference sequence). DNA of the CDR3: TGTGCCAGCAGCTTAGATGGCGGTTACTACGAGCAGTACTTC. Its translation: CASSLDGGYYEQYF.

This clone was counted only a few times. The chain uses TRBV2 and TRBJ2-7, with 8 positions matching TRBD1. The CDR3 runs to 13 residues. The junction had 3 bases not matched to a gene; V was cut back by 6 bases and J by 2 bases. Germline CDR1 SNHLY, CDR2 FYNNEI. CDR3 region: CASSNRGTYEQYF. For the CDR3, the DNA is TGTGCCAGCAGCAACAGGGGGACCTACGAGCAGTACTTC.

This chain connects TRBV29-1 to TRBJ2-2; 8 bases align to TRBD2. The CDR3 has 14 amino acids. Looked up from germline, CDR1 is SQVTM and CDR2 is ANQGSEA. Germline trimming cut 4 bases from V and 7 bases from J; bases unmatched to any gene: 8. CDR3 sequence (DNA): TGCAGCGTTGCGGCGGGGGGTATCATCGGGGAGCTGTTTTTT. Its protein product is CSVAAGGIIGELFF.

The chain uses TRBV4-2 and TRBJ1-2; 7 nucleotides align to TRBD1. V lost 1 base and J lost 6; bases outside the gene matches: 2. This CDR3 has 13 residues. Germline lookup yields CDR1 LGHNA and CDR2 YNFKEQ. The CDR3 protein is CASSQGTGDGYTF. As DNA, the CDR3 is TGTGCCAGCAGCCAAGGCACAGGGGATGGCTACACCTTC.

Worth noting for this clone: Other DNA sequences in the sample encode the same CDR3. The rearrangement joins TRBV6-5 to TRBJ1-3; weak D call: TRBD1 (6 bases). Germline loops: CDR1 MNHEY, CDR2 SVGAGI. V lost 5 bases and J 0 bases, leaving 11 bases between the germline ends. This CDR3 has 15 amino acids. CDR3 in DNA: TGTGCCAGCAGTCCAACAGGGAGCTCTGGAAACACCATATATTTT. Protein sequence: CASSPTGSSGNTIYF.

This clone was recorded a few times. This chain connects TRBV7-6 to TRBJ2-5; D possibly corresponds to TRBD2 (5 bases). The germline CDR1 and CDR2 sequences are SGHVS and FNYEAQ. The CDR3 consists of 15 residues. V lost 1 base, J lost 7 bases, and 16 bases lay in between. The CDR3 DNA sequence: TGTGCCAGCAGCTTAGTTCTGGGGTTACGGGGGACCCAGTACTTC. It codes for CASSLVLGLRGTQYF.

The rearrangement links TRBV6-5 to TRBJ1-3, with 8 bases that match TRBD1. Trimming took 5 bases from V and 0 from J; bases not matched to a gene: 3. Germline lookup yields CDR1 MNHEY and CDR2 SVGAGI. CDR3 length: 15 amino acids. CDR3 sequence: CASSGQGSSGNTIYF. Written as DNA, the CDR3 is TGTGCCAGCAGTGGACAGGGAAGCTCTGGAAACACCATATATTTT.

V and J are TRBV7-9 and TRBJ2-5; 7 bases line up with TRBD1. This CDR3 has 18 residues. Germline V gene sequence: CDR1 SEHNR, CDR2 FQNEAQ (reference sequence). With 1 base clipped from V and 4 bases from J, the junction kept 15 bases outside the gene matches. CDR3 bases: TGTGCCAGCAGCTTAGTACCGGGCCAGGGGGATCTCGGAGAGACCCAGTACTTC. As protein: CASSLVPGQGDLGETQYF.

The chain is built from TRBV11-1 and TRBJ1-1, with D possibly being TRBD1 (5 bases). Deletions cut 7 bases from V and 4 bases from J, with 16 bases between. The V gene's germline CDR1 is SGHAT and CDR2 FQDESV (reference sequence). CDR3 size: 14 residues. CDR3 loop: CASTSGGSSTEAFF. The CDR3 bases are TGTGCCAGCACCTCCGGGGGGTCGAGCACTGAAGCTTTCTTT.

Only one count was recorded for this clone. V gene TRBV5-1 combines with J gene TRBJ2-5; D unclear. Germline V gene data show CDR1 as SGHRS and CDR2 as YFSETQ. There are 13 residues in the CDR3. The V end was cut by 1 base, the J end by 2 bases, with 6 bases between. Written as DNA, the CDR3 is TGCGCCAGCAGCTTGACCAGGCAAGAGACCCAGTACTTC. This gives the protein CASSLTRQETQYF.